The TCR beta chain described here comes from a study of blood T cell repertoires in COVID-19. About the study: Collection of acute and convalescent COVID-19 samples took place in the United States, Italy and Spain.

Original processing methods: Nucleated cell counts were estimated from reference gene primer amplification. Repertoires were generated with immunoSEQ multiplex PCR, while TCRdb's copy carries only in-frame clones and drops some. The DNA was the basis for D and trimming; V, J and clone size are from that table. Of approximately 210,000 clones in the sample, about four fifths were seen once. Input material: peripheral blood. The clonotype comes from a woman in her 70s with active or convalescent COVID-19.

CDR3 amino acids: CASKLEGAPGYGYTF. As DNA, the CDR3 is TGTGCCAGCAAGCTCGAGGGGGCGCCGGGGTATGGCTACACCTTC. The J gene is TRBJ1-2, the V gene TRBV27, with TRBD1 matching over 7 bases. From germline, CDR1 is MNHEY and CDR2 SMNVEV (reference sequence). CDR3 length: 15 residues. The V gene end was trimmed by 7 bases and the J gene end by 5 bases; junction bases not matched to a gene: 13.